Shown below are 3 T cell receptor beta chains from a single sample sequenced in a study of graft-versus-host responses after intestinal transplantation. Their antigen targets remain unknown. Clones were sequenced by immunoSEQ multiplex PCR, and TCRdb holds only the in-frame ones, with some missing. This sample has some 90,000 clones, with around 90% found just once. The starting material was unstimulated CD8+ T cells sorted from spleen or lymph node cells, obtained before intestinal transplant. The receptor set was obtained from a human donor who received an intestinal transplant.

The CDR3 DNA follows: TGCAGCGTTGAAATAGGGATCTCCTACAATGAGCAGTTCTTC. Translating gives CSVEIGISYNEQFF. This rearrangement joins TRBV29-1 to TRBJ2-1, with D hard to call. CDR3 length: 14 residues. Germline CDR1 is SQVTM and CDR2 is ANQGSEA. The ends were cut back, 2 bases at V and 0 bases at J, with 8 bases in the middle.

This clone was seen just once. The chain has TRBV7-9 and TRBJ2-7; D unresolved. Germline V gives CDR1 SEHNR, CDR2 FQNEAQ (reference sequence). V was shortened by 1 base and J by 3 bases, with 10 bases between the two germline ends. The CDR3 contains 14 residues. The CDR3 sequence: CASSLGGNFYEQYF. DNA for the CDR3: TGTGCCAGCAGCTTAGGGGGTAACTTCTACGAGCAGTACTTC.

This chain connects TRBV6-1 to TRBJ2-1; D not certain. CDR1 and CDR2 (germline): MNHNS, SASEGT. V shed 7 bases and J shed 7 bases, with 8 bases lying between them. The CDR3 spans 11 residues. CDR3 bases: TGTGCCAGCATCGAATTGAATGAGCAGTTCTTC. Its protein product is CASIELNEQFF.